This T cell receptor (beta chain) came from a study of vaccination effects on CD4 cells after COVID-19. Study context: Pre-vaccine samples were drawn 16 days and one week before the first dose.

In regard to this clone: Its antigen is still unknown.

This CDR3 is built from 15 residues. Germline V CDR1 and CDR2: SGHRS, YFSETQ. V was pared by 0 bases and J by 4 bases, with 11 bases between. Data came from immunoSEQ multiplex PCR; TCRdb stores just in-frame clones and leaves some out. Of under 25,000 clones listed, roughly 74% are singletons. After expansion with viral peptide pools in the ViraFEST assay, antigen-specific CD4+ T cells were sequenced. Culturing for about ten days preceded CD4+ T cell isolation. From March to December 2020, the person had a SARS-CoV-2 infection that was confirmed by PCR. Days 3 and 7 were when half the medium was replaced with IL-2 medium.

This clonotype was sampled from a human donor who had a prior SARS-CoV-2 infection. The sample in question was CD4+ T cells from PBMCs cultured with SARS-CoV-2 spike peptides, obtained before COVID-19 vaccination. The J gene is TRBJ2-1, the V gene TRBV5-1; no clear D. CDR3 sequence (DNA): TGCGCCAGCAGCTTGGGGTCTGGCGAATACAATGAGCAGTTCTTC. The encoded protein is CASSLGSGEYNEQFF.